This paragraph reports one TCR beta chain. This clonotype was counted many times. No antigen is known for it. Base-call qualities are not available, and no considerably larger clone is one nucleotide away. The sample is drawn from a study of early T cells in non-severe SARS-CoV-2 infection (dated by TCRdb to the early 2020s). In the study overall: Because TCR sequencing relied on bulk RNA taken from unsorted whole blood, pairing of alpha and beta chains was not possible.

Broad study findings and their caveats: VDJdb matching was skewed toward anti-spike CD8 responses and likely underestimated virus-specific expansions by missing private and CD4 specificities.

Its CDR3 holds 10 amino acids, cysteine through phenylalanine. Only the CDR3 part of the read is kept: 30 bases, read in frame from the first base. The junction shows trimming of 10 bases on V and 4 bases on J, plus 6 bases between the germline ends. Via the germline V gene (reference sequence), CDR1 is SEHNR and CDR2 FQNEAQ. This was a case-control study nested in a cohort of healthcare workers in London, UK, who had nasopharyngeal swab PCR tests and blood samples taken every week. Healthcare workers were recruited between 23 and 31 March 2020, during the week of the UK lockdown, and were followed weekly for up to 16 weeks. Preparation of the library involved 5' RACE. TCRdb shows the sequencer as NextSeq 500. Unique molecular identifiers were attached to individual cDNA molecules in the TCR library protocol so that sequencing error and PCR bias could be corrected. TCR alpha and beta chains were both sequenced, and the abundances of alpha and beta sequences in each sample were closely correlated with each other. In the original analysis: Decombinator V4 was used to perform V gene, J gene and CDR3 annotation of TCR sequences. TCRs were defined as expanded if a significant change between any two time points was detected under a Poisson model with p below 0.0001. TCR abundances were normalised to the total number of TCRs sequenced in each sample and reported as counts per million. MAIT TCRs were defined by TRAV1-2 paired with TRAJ12, TRAJ20 or TRAJ33, and iNKT TCRs by TRAV10 paired with TRAJ18. VDJdb, accessed 1 November 2021, was searched for CMV, EBV and SARS-CoV-2 annotated TCRs, with TCRs annotated for multiple antigens excluded. Starting from the raw public reads, TCRdb applied fastp trimming at Q25, assembled clones with MiXCR and retained in-frame beta chains. Every distinct CDR3 protein forms one entry, paired with its most common genes and DNA. The authors' filters were not applied to this entry. This sample gives 70,000 to 85,000 distinct CDR3 sequences in total; 10% to 15% of them show up just once. 3.9% of the sample is taken by the ten largest.

The chain is made from TRBV7-9 and TRBJ2-3; the D gene cannot be resolved reliably. Sequencing was carried out using whole blood. This receptor was taken from an adult who was a healthcare worker with PCR-confirmed SARS-CoV-2 infection or an uninfected control (not recorded which). The CDR3 region has the sequence CAIGSDTQYF. The DNA sequence is as follows: TGTGCCATAGGGTCAGATACGCAGTATTTT.